This TCR beta chain came from a study of cytomegalovirus exposure and HLA in healthy donors. Study as a whole: The study placed around 80% of its approximately 400 genotyped donors in the Caucasian-associated ancestry cluster. Whole-study results and caveats: The study designated some 180 TCR beta chains cytomegalovirus-associated.

Researchers ran the PCR with 60 Vbeta and 13 Jbeta primers. Methods used by the authors: In a later analysis, the count reached 80 million or so unique TCR beta chains, with 10 million to 11 million shared. The table came from immunoSEQ multiplex PCR; TCRdb's copy has only in-frame clones and leaves some out. The DNA gave D and trimming, while V, J and clone size come from that table. The sample includes about 140,000 clones, approximately 81% of them seen just once. Regarding this clone: The antigen remains unidentified.

Germline-derived CDR1 and CDR2 are MGHRA and YSYEKL. V shed 3 bases and J 7 bases; nucleotides not matched to a gene: 15. CDR3 length: 18 amino acids. The chain joins TRBV4-1 to TRBJ1-5; 10 positions match TRBD1. The source of this sequence is a boy aged 2 to 9 in good health and CMV-seronegative. Sequencing was carried out using PBMCs. CDR3 in amino acids: CASSQEYPGTGDRQPQHF. In DNA, the CDR3 is TGCGCCAGCAGCCAGGAATACCCAGGGACAGGGGATCGACAGCCCCAGCATTTT.